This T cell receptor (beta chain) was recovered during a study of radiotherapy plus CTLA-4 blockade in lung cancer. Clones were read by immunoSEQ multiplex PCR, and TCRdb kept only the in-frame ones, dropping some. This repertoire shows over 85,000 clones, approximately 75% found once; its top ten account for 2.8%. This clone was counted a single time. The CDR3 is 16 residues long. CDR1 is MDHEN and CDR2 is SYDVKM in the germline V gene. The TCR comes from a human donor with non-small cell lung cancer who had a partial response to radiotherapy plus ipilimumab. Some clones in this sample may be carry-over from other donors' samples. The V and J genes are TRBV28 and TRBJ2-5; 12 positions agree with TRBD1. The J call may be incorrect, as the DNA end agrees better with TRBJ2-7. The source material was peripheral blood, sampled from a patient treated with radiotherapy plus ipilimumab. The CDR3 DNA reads TGTGCCAGCAGTCCCTCTATGGGACAGGGGGCCCACGAGCAGTACTTC. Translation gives CASSPSMGQGAHEQYF.